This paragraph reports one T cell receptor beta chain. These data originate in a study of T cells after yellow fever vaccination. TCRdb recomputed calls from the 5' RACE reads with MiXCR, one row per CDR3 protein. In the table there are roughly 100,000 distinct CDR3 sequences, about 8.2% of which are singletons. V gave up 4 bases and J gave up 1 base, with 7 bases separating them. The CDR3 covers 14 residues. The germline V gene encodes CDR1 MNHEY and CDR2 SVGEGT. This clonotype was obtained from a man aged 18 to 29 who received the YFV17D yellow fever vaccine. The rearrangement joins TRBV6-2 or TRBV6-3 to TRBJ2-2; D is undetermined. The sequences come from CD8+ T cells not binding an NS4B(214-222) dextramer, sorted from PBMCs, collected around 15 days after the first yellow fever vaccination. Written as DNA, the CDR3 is TGTGCCAGCAGTTTTGCGGAGAACACCGGGGAGCTGTTTTTT. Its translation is CASSFAENTGELFF.